The sequence of this T cell receptor beta chain was determined in a study of T cell clones after liver transplantation. Study-level background: TCRbeta sequencing after a pre-transplant mixed lymphocyte reaction identified graft-donor-reactive clones, later tracked in post-transplant blood. Apart from three HCV-positive recipients, transplants were for non-autoimmune, non-viral reasons. Overall study findings and caveats: Compared with third party-reactive sequences, donor-reactive ones declined more, independent of withdrawal success.

Trimming at V came to 4 bases and at J to 3 bases, leaving 5 bases not matched to a gene. Germline CDR1 SGHRS, CDR2 YFSETQ. This CDR3 contains 14 residues. As concerns this clone: Its specificity is not known.

Profiled with immunoSEQ multiplex PCR; TCRdb holds only in-frame clones, not every one. This table has 45,000 to 55,000 clones, roughly 83% appearing once. The specimen was CD4+ T cells from blood, collected before liver transplant. This chain joins TRBV5-1 and TRBJ2-3; 7 nucleotides match TRBD1. The source of this sequence is a human donor who received a liver transplant. The CDR3 DNA reads as TGCGCCAGCAGCCCGGGACAGCAAACAGATACGCAGTATTTT. Its protein product is CASSPGQQTDTQYF.